This is a list of T cell receptor beta chains from one sample in a study of CD8+ T cells in alopecia areata. The repertoire was sequenced with immunoSEQ multiplex PCR; TCRdb's copy has only in-frame clones and lacks some. The repertoire has 150,000 to 200,000 clones, approximately 65% of them found once; the top ten carry 0.91%. Here the sequenced sample was CD4+ T cells sorted from blood, taken at week 4, from a patient treated with tofacitinib. The receptors were gathered from a human donor with alopecia areata. Each CDR3 is given with its conserved first and last residue. Fields, in order: J gene, CDR3 length, V gene, clone size, D gene, CDR3 DNA, CDR3 protein. D genes are given only for firm matches. Part of the rows lack a size; the others show once, few, many or a class for expanded clones.

j_gene: TRBJ2-7
len: 16
v_gene: TRBV5-1
abundance: .
d_gene: .
CDR3nt: TGCGCCAGCAGCTTGGTTATGGGTTCGGCATTCTACGAGCAGTACTTC
CDR3aa: CASSLVMGSAFYEQYF

j_gene: TRBJ1-1
len: 15
v_gene: TRBV2
abundance: .
d_gene: .
CDR3nt: TGTGCCAGCAGAGGCCCGGGGGTCCTCGAGACTGAAGCTTTCTTT
CDR3aa: CASRGPGVLETEAFF

j_gene: TRBJ1-1
len: 14
v_gene: TRBV18
abundance: .
d_gene: .
CDR3nt: TGTGCCAGCTCACCCGGGGTCCTGAACACTGAAGCTTTCTTT
CDR3aa: CASSPGVLNTEAFF

j_gene: TRBJ1-1
len: 14
v_gene: TRBV5-6
abundance: .
d_gene: .
CDR3nt: TGTGCCAGCAGCAAACAGGGAAGGAGGACTGAAGCTTTCTTT
CDR3aa: CASSKQGRRTEAFF

j_gene: TRBJ2-7
len: 14
v_gene: TRBV6-1
abundance: few
d_gene: TRBD1
CDR3nt: TGTGCCAGCACCCAAGGGACAGTCTCCTACGAGCAGTACTTC
CDR3aa: CASTQGTVSYEQYF

j_gene: TRBJ2-6
len: 9
v_gene: TRBV23-1
abundance: .
d_gene: .
CDR3nt: TGCGCCAGCAGTGCGGTCCTAACTTTC
CDR3aa: CASSAVLTF

j_gene: TRBJ2-1
len: 14
v_gene: TRBV29-1
abundance: few
d_gene: .
CDR3nt: TGCAGCGTTGATCGGCGGAGCTCCTACAATGAGCAGTTCTTC
CDR3aa: CSVDRRSSYNEQFF

j_gene: TRBJ2-7
len: 16
v_gene: TRBV23-1
abundance: few
d_gene: TRBD1
CDR3nt: TGCGCCAGCAGTCAATGGGGACAGGGGCCAGCCTACGAGCAGTACTTC
CDR3aa: CASSQWGQGPAYEQYF

j_gene: TRBJ2-5
len: 15
v_gene: TRBV7-9
abundance: .
d_gene: .
CDR3nt: TGTGCCAGCGGATCCTCCAAGATCATGCAAGAGACCCAGTACTTC
CDR3aa: CASGSSKIMQETQYF

j_gene: TRBJ2-3
len: 11
v_gene: TRBV6-1
abundance: .
d_gene: .
CDR3nt: TGTGCCACCGATCTCACAGATACGCAGTATTTT
CDR3aa: CATDLTDTQYF

j_gene: TRBJ1-6
len: 13
v_gene: TRBV4-1
abundance: .
d_gene: TRBD1
CDR3nt: TGCGCCAGCAGGGACAGGGGTAATTCACCCCTCCACTTT
CDR3aa: CASRDRGNSPLHF

j_gene: TRBJ1-2
len: 13
v_gene: TRBV29-1
abundance: few
d_gene: TRBD1
CDR3nt: TGCAGCGTTGAGGAGGACAGGGTTCGTGGCTACACCTTC
CDR3aa: CSVEEDRVRGYTF

j_gene: TRBJ2-5
len: 14
v_gene: TRBV11-2
abundance: .
d_gene: .
CDR3nt: TGTGCCAGCAGCTTAAGTTCTTGGACGGAGACCCAGTACTTC
CDR3aa: CASSLSSWTETQYF

j_gene: TRBJ1-1
len: 14
v_gene: TRBV4-1
abundance: .
d_gene: .
CDR3nt: TGCGCCAGCAGCCCTTTTGGGCCCAACACTGAAGCTTTCTTT
CDR3aa: CASSPFGPNTEAFF

j_gene: TRBJ2-7
len: 16
v_gene: TRBV4-3
abundance: .
d_gene: .
CDR3nt: TGCGCCAGCAGCCAAGATATGAGGGGTCTCTCCTACGAGCAGTACTTC
CDR3aa: CASSQDMRGLSYEQYF

j_gene: TRBJ1-5
len: 10
v_gene: TRBV20-1
abundance: .
d_gene: .
CDR3nt: TGCAGTGCTGGCAATCAGCCCCAGCATTTT
CDR3aa: CSAGNQPQHF

j_gene: TRBJ1-5
len: 12
v_gene: TRBV29-1
abundance: .
d_gene: .
CDR3nt: TGCAGCGCCGGGGATACTGATCAGCCCCAGCATTTT
CDR3aa: CSAGDTDQPQHF

j_gene: TRBJ1-6
len: 12
v_gene: TRBV12-5
abundance: .
d_gene: .
CDR3nt: TGTGCTAGTGGTGTCAGGGGATCACCCCTCCACTTT
CDR3aa: CASGVRGSPLHF

j_gene: TRBJ1-1
len: 11
v_gene: TRBV30
abundance: .
d_gene: .
CDR3nt: TGTGCCTGGACATTCCGCACTGAAGCTTTCTTT
CDR3aa: CAWTFRTEAFF

j_gene: TRBJ1-1
len: 14
v_gene: TRBV5-1
abundance: .
d_gene: .
CDR3nt: TGCGCCAGCAGCCTGACCCGCGGGGACACTGAAGCTTTCTTT
CDR3aa: CASSLTRGDTEAFF

j_gene: TRBJ1-5
len: 12
v_gene: TRBV29-1
abundance: .
d_gene: .
CDR3nt: TGCAGCGTGAGGGGACCGAATCAGCCCCAGCATTTT
CDR3aa: CSVRGPNQPQHF

j_gene: TRBJ2-4
len: 14
v_gene: TRBV29-1
abundance: .
d_gene: TRBD2
CDR3nt: TGCAGCGTTGCGGGGGGACTGGCCAAAAACATTCAGTACTTC
CDR3aa: CSVAGGLAKNIQYF

j_gene: TRBJ2-1
len: 13
v_gene: TRBV29-1
abundance: .
d_gene: .
CDR3nt: TGCAGCGCCGAGGGGGGGACCGTTTATGAGCAGTTCTTC
CDR3aa: CSAEGGTVYEQFF

j_gene: TRBJ1-6
len: 13
v_gene: TRBV2
abundance: .
d_gene: .
CDR3nt: TGTGCCAGCGTAAGGGATTCGAATTCACCCCTCCACTTT
CDR3aa: CASVRDSNSPLHF

j_gene: TRBJ2-2
len: 14
v_gene: TRBV29-1
abundance: .
d_gene: TRBD1
CDR3nt: TGCAGCGTCTCAGGGGGTTCGAACACCGGGGAGCTGTTTTTT
CDR3aa: CSVSGGSNTGELFF

j_gene: TRBJ2-5
len: 13
v_gene: TRBV29-1
abundance: .
d_gene: .
CDR3nt: TGCAGCGTTGCCCACTCGTACCAAGAGACCCAGTACTTC
CDR3aa: CSVAHSYQETQYF

j_gene: TRBJ1-1
len: 13
v_gene: TRBV29-1
abundance: once
d_gene: .
CDR3nt: TGCAGCGTTGACCCGACAGGCGACTTAATCGCTTTCTTT
CDR3aa: CSVDPTGDLIAFF

j_gene: TRBJ1-2
len: 14
v_gene: TRBV7-6
abundance: .
d_gene: .
CDR3nt: TGTGCCAGCAGCCTGCGGGGATTCGACTATGGCTACACCTTC
CDR3aa: CASSLRGFDYGYTF

j_gene: TRBJ2-2
len: 17
v_gene: TRBV15
abundance: .
d_gene: .
CDR3nt: TGTGCCACCAGCAGAGTTAGAACCGCGATGGGTTTCGGGGAGCTGTTTTTT
CDR3aa: CATSRVRTAMGFGELFF

j_gene: TRBJ2-1
len: 16
v_gene: TRBV19
abundance: few
d_gene: TRBD1
CDR3nt: TGTGCCAGTAGAACAGACAGGGGTTCCCCGGCAAGTGAGCAGTTCTTC
CDR3aa: CASRTDRGSPASEQFF

j_gene: TRBJ2-4
len: 14
v_gene: TRBV7-2
abundance: few
d_gene: .
CDR3nt: TGTGCCAGCAGTCCCGCGGGCCATCTCGACATTCAGTACTTC
CDR3aa: CASSPAGHLDIQYF

j_gene: TRBJ2-7
len: 16
v_gene: TRBV2
abundance: .
d_gene: .
CDR3nt: TGTGCCAGCAGAGCCAAACGGACAGAGATCTCCTACGAGCAGTACTTC
CDR3aa: CASRAKRTEISYEQYF

j_gene: TRBJ2-7
len: 12
v_gene: TRBV2
abundance: .
d_gene: TRBD1
CDR3nt: TGTGCCAGCAGACAGGGGGGAAATCAGCAGTACTTC
CDR3aa: CASRQGGNQQYF

j_gene: TRBJ1-1
len: 13
v_gene: TRBV30
abundance: few
d_gene: .
CDR3nt: TGTGCCTGGAGTGTAGTCATGAACACTGAAGCTTTCTTT
CDR3aa: CAWSVVMNTEAFF

j_gene: TRBJ2-3
len: 17
v_gene: TRBV4-3
abundance: once
d_gene: TRBD2
CDR3nt: TGCGCCAGCAGCCAACTGACTAGCGGGGGAAACACAGATACGCAGTATTTT
CDR3aa: CASSQLTSGGNTDTQYF

j_gene: TRBJ2-5
len: 14
v_gene: TRBV4-3
abundance: .
d_gene: .
CDR3nt: TGCGCCAGCAGCCCAAGGACACGTCAAGAGACCCAGTACTTC
CDR3aa: CASSPRTRQETQYF

j_gene: TRBJ1-3
len: 15
v_gene: TRBV30
abundance: .
d_gene: TRBD1
CDR3nt: TGTGCCTGGAGTGTATGGGGACAGGGGTTGAACACCATATATTTT
CDR3aa: CAWSVWGQGLNTIYF

j_gene: TRBJ1-6
len: 16
v_gene: TRBV7-9
abundance: .
d_gene: .
CDR3nt: TGTGCCAGCAGCCAGCCCAGGGGCGGAGGGAATTCACCCCTCCACTTT
CDR3aa: CASSQPRGGGNSPLHF

j_gene: TRBJ1-2
len: 14
v_gene: TRBV25-1
abundance: .
d_gene: TRBD1
CDR3nt: TGTGCCAGCAGTGGAGACAGGGCATCCTATGGCTACACCTTC
CDR3aa: CASSGDRASYGYTF

j_gene: TRBJ1-2
len: 16
v_gene: TRBV5-1
abundance: .
d_gene: TRBD1
CDR3nt: TGCGCCAGCAGCCTACCCCGCGGAGGGGGCACCTATGGCTACACCTTC
CDR3aa: CASSLPRGGGTYGYTF